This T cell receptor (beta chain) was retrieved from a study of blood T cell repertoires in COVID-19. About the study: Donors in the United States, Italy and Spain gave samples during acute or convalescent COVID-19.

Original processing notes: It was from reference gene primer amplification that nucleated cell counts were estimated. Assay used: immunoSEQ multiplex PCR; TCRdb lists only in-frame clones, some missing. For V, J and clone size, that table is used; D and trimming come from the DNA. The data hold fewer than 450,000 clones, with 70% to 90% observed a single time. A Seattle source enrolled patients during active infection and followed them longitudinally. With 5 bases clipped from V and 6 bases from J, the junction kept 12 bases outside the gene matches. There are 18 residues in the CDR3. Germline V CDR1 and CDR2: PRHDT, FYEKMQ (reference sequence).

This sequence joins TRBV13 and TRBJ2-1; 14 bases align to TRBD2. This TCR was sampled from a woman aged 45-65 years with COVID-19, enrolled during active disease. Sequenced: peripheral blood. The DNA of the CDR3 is TGTGCCAGCAGCCCCTATTTGAGGACTAGCGGGGGGCTCAATGAGCAGTTCTTC. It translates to CASSPYLRTSGGLNEQFF.